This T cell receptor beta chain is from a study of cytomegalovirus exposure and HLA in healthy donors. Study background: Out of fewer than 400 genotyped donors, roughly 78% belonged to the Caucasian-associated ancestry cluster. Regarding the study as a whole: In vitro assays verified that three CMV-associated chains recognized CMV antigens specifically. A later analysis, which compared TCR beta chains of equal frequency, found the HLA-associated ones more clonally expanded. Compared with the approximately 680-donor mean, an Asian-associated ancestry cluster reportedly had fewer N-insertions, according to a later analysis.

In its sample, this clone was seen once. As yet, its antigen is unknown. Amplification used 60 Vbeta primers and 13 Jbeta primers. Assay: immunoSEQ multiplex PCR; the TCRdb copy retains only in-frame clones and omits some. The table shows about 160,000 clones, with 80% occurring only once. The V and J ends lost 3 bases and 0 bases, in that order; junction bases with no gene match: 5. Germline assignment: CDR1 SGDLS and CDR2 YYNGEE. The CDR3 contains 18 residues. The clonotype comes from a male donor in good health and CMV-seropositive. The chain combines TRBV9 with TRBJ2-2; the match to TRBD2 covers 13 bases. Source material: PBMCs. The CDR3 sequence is CASSGGLAGFANTGELFF. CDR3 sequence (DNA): TGTGCCAGCAGCGGGGGACTAGCGGGATTCGCGAACACCGGGGAGCTGTTTTTT.